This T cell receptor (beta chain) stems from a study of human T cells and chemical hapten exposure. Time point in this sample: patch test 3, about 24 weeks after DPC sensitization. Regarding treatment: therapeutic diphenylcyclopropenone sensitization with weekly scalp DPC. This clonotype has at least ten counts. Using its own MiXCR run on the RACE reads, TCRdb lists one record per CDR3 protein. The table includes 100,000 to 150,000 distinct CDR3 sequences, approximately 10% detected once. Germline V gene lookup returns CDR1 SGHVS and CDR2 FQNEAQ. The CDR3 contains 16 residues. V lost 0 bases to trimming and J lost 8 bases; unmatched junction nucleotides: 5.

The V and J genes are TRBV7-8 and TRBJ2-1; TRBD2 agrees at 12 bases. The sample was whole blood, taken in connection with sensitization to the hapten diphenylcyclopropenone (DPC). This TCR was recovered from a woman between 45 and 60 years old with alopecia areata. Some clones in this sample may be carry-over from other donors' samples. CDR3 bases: TGTGCCAGCAGCTTAGCACTAGCGGGGGGCCGTGATGAGCAGTTCTTC. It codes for CASSLALAGGRDEQFF.